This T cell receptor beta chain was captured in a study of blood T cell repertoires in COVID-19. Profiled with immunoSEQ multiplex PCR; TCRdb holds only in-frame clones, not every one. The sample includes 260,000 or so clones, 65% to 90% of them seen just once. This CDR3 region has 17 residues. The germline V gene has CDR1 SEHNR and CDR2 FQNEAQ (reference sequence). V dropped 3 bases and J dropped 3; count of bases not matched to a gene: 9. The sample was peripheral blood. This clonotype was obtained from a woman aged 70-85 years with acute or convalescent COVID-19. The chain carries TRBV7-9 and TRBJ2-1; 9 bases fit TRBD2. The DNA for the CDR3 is TGTGCCAGCAGCTTCCCTCGCCTAGCGGGGATCTACAATGAGCAGTTCTTC. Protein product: CASSFPRLAGIYNEQFF.